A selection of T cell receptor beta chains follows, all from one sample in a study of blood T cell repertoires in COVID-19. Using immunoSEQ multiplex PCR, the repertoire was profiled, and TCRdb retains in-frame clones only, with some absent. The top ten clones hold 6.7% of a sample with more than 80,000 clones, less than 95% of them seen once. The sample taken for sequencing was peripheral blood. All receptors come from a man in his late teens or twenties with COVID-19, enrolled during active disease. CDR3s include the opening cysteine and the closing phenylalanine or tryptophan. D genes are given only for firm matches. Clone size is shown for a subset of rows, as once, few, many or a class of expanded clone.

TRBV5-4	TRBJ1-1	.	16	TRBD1	TGTGCCAGCAGCCTCCCCCCGGGACAGCTGAACACTGAAGCTTTCTTT	CASSLPPGQLNTEAFF
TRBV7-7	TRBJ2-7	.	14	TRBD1	TGTGCTAGCAGCCCCGGGACAGGCGCATACGAGCAGTACTTC	CASSPGTGAYEQYF
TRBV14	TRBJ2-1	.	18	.	TGTGCCAGCAGCCAAGAGGGGCGGCCACCTGGCGTTTGGAATGAGCAGTTCTTC	CASSQEGRPPGVWNEQFF
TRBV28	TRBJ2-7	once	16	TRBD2	TGTGCCAGCAGTTTGGCAGCGGGACGGACAAACTACGAGCAGTACTTC	CASSLAAGRTNYEQYF
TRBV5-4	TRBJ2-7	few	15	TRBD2	TGTGCCAGCAGCGCAGGGCGGGAGTCGTCCTACGAGCAGTACTTC	CASSAGRESSYEQYF
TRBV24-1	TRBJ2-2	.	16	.	TGTGCCACCAGTGATTTCAAGGGGGCGAACACCGGGGAGCTGTTTTTT	CATSDFKGANTGELFF
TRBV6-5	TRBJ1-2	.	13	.	TGTGCCAGCACCGCCCTAGGCAACTATGGCTACACCTTC	CASTALGNYGYTF
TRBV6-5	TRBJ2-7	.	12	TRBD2	TGTGCCTCCCGGACTAGCGGGAACGAGCAGTACTTC	CASRTSGNEQYF
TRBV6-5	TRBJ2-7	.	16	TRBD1	TGTGCCAGCAGTTGGGCTCCGGGACAGAGGCACTACGAGCAGTACTTC	CASSWAPGQRHYEQYF
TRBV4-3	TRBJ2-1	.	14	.	TGCGCCAGCAGCCAGACGAACTCTAGGGGGGGTCAGTTCTTC	CASSQTNSRGGQFF
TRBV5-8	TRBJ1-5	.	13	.	TGTGCCAGCAGCCAGACAGGAGGCCAGCCCCAGCATTTT	CASSQTGGQPQHF
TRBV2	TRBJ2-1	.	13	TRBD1	TGTGCCAGCAGGGACAGGGTGGACAATGAGCAGTTCTTC	CASRDRVDNEQFF
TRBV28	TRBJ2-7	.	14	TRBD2	TGTGCCAGCAGTTTAGTAGCGGGTTCTGGCGAGCAGTACTTC	CASSLVAGSGEQYF
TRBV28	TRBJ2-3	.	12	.	TGTGCCAGCACCCCCGCGGGAGATACGCAGTATTTT	CASTPAGDTQYF
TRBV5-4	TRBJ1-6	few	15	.	TGTGCCAGCAGCTTGGGGCAGGGGTATGATTCACCCCTCCACTTT	CASSLGQGYDSPLHF
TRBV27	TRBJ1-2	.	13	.	TGTGCCAGCAGCACTGGACTTCTAGGGGGCTACACCTTC	CASSTGLLGGYTF
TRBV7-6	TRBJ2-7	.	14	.	TGTGCCAGCAGCTTACGGCCTAGCTCCTACGAGCAGTACTTC	CASSLRPSSYEQYF
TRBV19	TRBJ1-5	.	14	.	TGTGCCAGTACTATAAGATTGGGACAAGGGCCCCAGCATTTT	CASTIRLGQGPQHF
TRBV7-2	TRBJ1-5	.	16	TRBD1	TGTGCCAGCAGCTTGAATGGACAGGACGAGGGGCAGCCCCAGCATTTT	CASSLNGQDEGQPQHF
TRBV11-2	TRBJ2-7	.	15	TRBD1	TGTGCCAGCAGACATGGGACAGGGAGGAACTACGAGCAGTACTTC	CASRHGTGRNYEQYF
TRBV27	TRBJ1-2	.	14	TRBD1	TGTGCCAGCAGTTTGAGACAGGGCGCCGATGGCTACACCTTC	CASSLRQGADGYTF
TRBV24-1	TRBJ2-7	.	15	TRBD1	TGTGCCACCAGTGATTCACACAGGGGGCCCTACGAGCAGTACTTC	CATSDSHRGPYEQYF
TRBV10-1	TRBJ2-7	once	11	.	TGCGCCAGCAGTGACGGCAGGGGACAGTACTTC	CASSDGRGQYF
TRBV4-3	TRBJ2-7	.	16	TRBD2	TGCGCCAGCAGCCAAGTGGTAACCGGGAGGGGGTACGAGCAGTACTTC	CASSQVVTGRGYEQYF
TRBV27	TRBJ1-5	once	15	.	TGTGCCAGCAGCCCCGGCCGAGGGTGGAATCAGCCCCAGCATTTT	CASSPGRGWNQPQHF
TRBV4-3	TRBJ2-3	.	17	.	TGCGCCAGCAGCCAAGATCGTGGGACTCCCATGAGAGATACGCAGTATTTT	CASSQDRGTPMRDTQYF
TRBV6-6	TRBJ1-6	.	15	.	TGTGCCAGCAGTTATCGGGGATTGGGGAATTCACCCCTCCACTTT	CASSYRGLGNSPLHF
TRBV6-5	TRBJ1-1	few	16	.	TGTGCCAGCAGTTACCGAGTCGGTCAGGGGAACACTGAAGCTTTCTTT	CASSYRVGQGNTEAFF
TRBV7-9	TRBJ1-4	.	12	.	TGTGCCAGCAGCGGGGTGGAGGGAAAACTGCTTTTT	CASSGVEGKLLF
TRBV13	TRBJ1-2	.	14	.	TGTGCCAGCAGCCAGGGCCGGGGGTTCTATGGCTACACCTTC	CASSQGRGFYGYTF
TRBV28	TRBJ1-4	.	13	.	TGTGCCAGCAGGAGGGGGGGTGGTGAAAAACTGCTTTTT	CASRRGGGEKLLF
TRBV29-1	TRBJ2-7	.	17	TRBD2	TGCAGCGTTGAGCCCTCCGGGACTAGCGGGAGGATCGGCGAGCAGTACTTC	CSVEPSGTSGRIGEQYF
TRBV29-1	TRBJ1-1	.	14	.	TGCAGCGCGCCACATTTTGACGGGGGTTTAGAAGCTTTCTTT	CSAPHFDGGLEAFF
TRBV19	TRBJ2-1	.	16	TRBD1	TGTGCCAGTAGTGGTTGGGACAGGGGAAATTACAATGAGCAGTTCTTC	CASSGWDRGNYNEQFF
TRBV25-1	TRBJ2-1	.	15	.	TGTGCCAGCAGTGAATCTCTCGGGACATACAATGAGCAGTTCTTC	CASSESLGTYNEQFF
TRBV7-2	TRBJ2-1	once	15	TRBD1	TGTGCCAGCAGCTTAGAGGGGGGGACAGGGTATGAGCAGTTCTTC	CASSLEGGTGYEQFF
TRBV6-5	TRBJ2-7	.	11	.	TGTGCCAGCAAAAGAGACAGGGAGCAGTACTTC	CASKRDREQYF
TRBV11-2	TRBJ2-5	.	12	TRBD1	TGTGCCAGCAGGGGACAGGGAGAGACCCAGTACTTC	CASRGQGETQYF
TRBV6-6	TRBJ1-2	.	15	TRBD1	TGTGCCAGCACCACAGTTACGACAGGGGGTTATGGCTACACCTTC	CASTTVTTGGYGYTF
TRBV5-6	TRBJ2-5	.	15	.	TGTGCCAGCAGCCTTGCCCAGCGGTTCAAAGAGACCCAGTACTTC	CASSLAQRFKETQYF
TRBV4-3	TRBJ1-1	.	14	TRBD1	TGCGCCAGCAGCCCATGGACAGGCCAGTTTGAAGCTTTCTTT	CASSPWTGQFEAFF
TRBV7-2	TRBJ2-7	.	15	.	TGTGCCAGCAGCTTAACGTCCGGTCGGGGGTACGAGCAGTACTTC	CASSLTSGRGYEQYF
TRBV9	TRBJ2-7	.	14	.	TGTGCCAGCAGCCCTCAGGGGTCTTCCTACGAGCAGTACTTC	CASSPQGSSYEQYF
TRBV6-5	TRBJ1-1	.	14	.	TGTGCCAGCAGTTACAGCAGGGTATATCATGAAGCTTTCTTT	CASSYSRVYHEAFF
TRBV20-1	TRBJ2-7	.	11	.	TGCAGTGCTAGACGGGGTTACGAGCAGTACTTC	CSARRGYEQYF
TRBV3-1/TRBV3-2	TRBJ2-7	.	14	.	TGTGCCAGCTCCCGAGCGCAGGGACTCTACGAGCAGTACTTC	CASSRAQGLYEQYF
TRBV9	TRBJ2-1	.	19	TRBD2	TGTGCCAGCAGCGTAGATTCTAGCGGGAGGGCCCTGTCCTACAATGAGCAGTTCTTC	CASSVDSSGRALSYNEQFF
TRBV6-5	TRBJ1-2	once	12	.	TGTGCCAGCAGGGCCTCCAGCTATGGCTACACCTTC	CASRASSYGYTF
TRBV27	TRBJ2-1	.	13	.	TGTGCCAGCTCACCCCAGGGCAGGAATGAGCAGTTCTTC	CASSPQGRNEQFF
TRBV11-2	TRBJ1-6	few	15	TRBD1	TGTGCCAGCAGCTTGAGACAGGGGAATTATTCACCCCTCCACTTT	CASSLRQGNYSPLHF